One and the same sample provided the 20 T cell receptor beta chains below, sequenced in a study of blood T cell repertoires in COVID-19. The method was immunoSEQ multiplex PCR; TCRdb's version includes in-frame clones alone and lacks a portion of them. Of about 250,000 clones listed, around 83% are singletons. Sequenced: PBMCs or T cells enriched from blood (not recorded which). Receptors originate from a woman in her 50s who had been exposed to COVID-19.

The rearrangement links TRBV9 to TRBJ1-5, with D possibly matching TRBD1 (5 bases). The CDR3 has 14 residues. CDR1 is SGDLS and CDR2 is YYNGEE in the germline V gene. The V and J ends lost 0 bases and 1 base respectively, with 5 bases between them. CDR3 sequence reads: CASSVGQSNQPQHF. For the CDR3, the DNA is TGTGCCAGCAGCGTAGGACAGAGCAATCAGCCCCAGCATTTT.

The chain is built from TRBV29-1 and TRBJ2-5; D gene unclear. Per germline, CDR1 SQVTM and CDR2 ANQGSEA. V dropped 3 bases and J dropped 3 bases, with 8 bases sitting between them. The CDR3 consists of 12 residues. The CDR3: CSVETTKETQYF. CDR3 bases: TGCAGCGTTGAGACAACGAAAGAGACCCAGTACTTC.

A few counts support this clone. The V call is TRBV7-8, the J call TRBJ1-5; D call uncertain. V lost 0 bases to trimming and J lost 2 bases, with 11 bases between them. Germline lookup yields CDR1 SGHVS and CDR2 FQNEAQ. The CDR3 is 16 residues long. The CDR3 DNA reads TGTGCCAGCAGCTTAGCTAGCCCCACCGGCAATCAGCCCCAGCATTTT. It translates to CASSLASPTGNQPQHF.

In its sample, this clone was seen a few times. This chain uses TRBV24-1 with TRBJ1-6; 10 bases agree with TRBD1. Germline CDR1 and CDR2: KGHDR and SFDVKD. The V and J ends lost 4 bases and 9 bases, in that order; junction bases with no gene match: 11. The CDR3 extends over 17 amino acids. CDR3 DNA sequence: TGTGCCACCAGTGAAGAAGACAGGGGGCCCTATGGTTCACCCCTCCACTTT. Its translation is CATSEEDRGPYGSPLHF.

The chain couples TRBV29-1 to TRBJ1-2; D may be TRBD1 (6 bases). The CDR3 spans 13 residues. Germline V gene lookup returns CDR1 SQVTM and CDR2 ANQGSEA. Between the trimmed V and J ends, which lost 1 base and 4 bases, there was a span of 10 bases. The CDR3 loop reads CSVEVDRSYGYTF. DNA of the CDR3: TGCAGCGTTGAAGTGGACAGAAGCTATGGCTACACCTTC. Looking up the rest from reference TRBV29-1 and TRBJ1-2 gives the full variable domain: SAVISQKPSRDICQRGTSLTIQCQVDSQVTMMFWYRQQPGQSLTLIATANQGSEATYESGFVIDKFPISRPNLTFSTLTVSNMSPEDSSIYLCSVEVDRSYGYTFGSGTRLTVV.

The V gene is TRBV5-1, the J gene TRBJ2-2; 11 positions match TRBD2. Germline V gene data show CDR1 as SGHRS and CDR2 as YFSETQ. The CDR3 is 19 amino acids. The V gene end was trimmed by 1 base and the J gene end by 0 bases; junction bases not matched to a gene: 8. The CDR3 here is CASSLLGTSGPANTGELFF. DNA for the CDR3: TGCGCCAGCAGCTTGCTGGGGACTAGCGGACCTGCGAACACCGGGGAGCTGTTTTTT.

The V call is TRBV11-2, the J call TRBJ2-7; 9 bases align to TRBD1. The CDR3 covers 16 residues. After removal of 7 bases from V and 2 bases from J, the junction contained 12 bases not matched to a gene. CDR1 and CDR2 from the germline V gene are SGHAT and FQNNGV. This chain's CDR3 is CASTIDSGTGPYEQYF. Written as DNA, the CDR3 is TGTGCCAGCACCATAGACTCCGGGACAGGGCCCTACGAGCAGTACTTC.

The chain uses TRBV3-1 (or the pseudogene TRBV3-2) and TRBJ2-2; 7 bases line up with TRBD2. The CDR3 is made up of 13 amino acids. Trimming at V came to 2 bases and at J to 8 bases, leaving 2 bases not matched to a gene. Germline CDR1 reads LGHDT; CDR2 reads YNNKEL (reference sequence). The CDR3 sequence is CASSQPGGGELFF. DNA of the CDR3: TGTGCCAGCAGCCAACCGGGGGGAGGGGAGCTGTTTTTT.

The chain links TRBV5-6 to TRBJ2-5, with a possible D match to TRBD2 (7 bases). Germline CDR1 is SGHDT and CDR2 is YYEEEE. This CDR3 is 16 amino acids long. V dropped 1 base and J dropped 1 base, with 14 bases sitting between them. The CDR3 sequence: CASSLRRGGRQETQYF. The CDR3 DNA reads TGTGCCAGCAGCTTGAGGAGGGGGGGCCGCCAAGAGACCCAGTACTTC.

V usage is TRBV10-3 and J usage is TRBJ1-4, with 9 nucleotides matching TRBD1. V lost 5 bases and J lost 6; bases outside the gene matches: 10. Per the germline V gene, CDR1 is ENHRY and CDR2 is SYGVKD. The CDR3 length is 16 residues. As DNA, the CDR3 is TGTGCCATCAGTCCCTCTGGACAGGGGAGGGATGAAAAACTGTTTTTT. This translates into CAISPSGQGRDEKLFF.

V and J are TRBV6-5 and TRBJ2-7, with 7 nucleotides matching TRBD1. Germline-derived CDR1 and CDR2 are MNHEY and SVGAGI. Unmatched junction bases numbered 10, after V lost 7 bases and J lost 4 bases. CDR3 length: 14 residues. CDR3 in DNA: TGTGCCAGCACCACAGGGGTTGATTATTACGAGCAGTACTTC. As protein: CASTTGVDYYEQYF.

The J gene is TRBJ1-4, the V gene TRBV6-5; no clear D. Germline lookup yields CDR1 MNHEY and CDR2 SVGAGI. CDR3 size: 14 residues. V was cut by 2 bases and J by 6 bases, with 10 bases left in between. DNA of the CDR3: TGTGCCAGCAGTTACGAGGGAACAGATGAAAAACTGTTTTTT. It codes for CASSYEGTDEKLFF.

This sequence joins TRBV15 and TRBJ2-2; weak D call: TRBD2 (6 bases). V was pared by 6 bases and J by 5 bases, with 25 bases between. The CDR3 has 18 residues. CDR1 and CDR2 (germline): LNHNV, YYDKDF (reference sequence). The CDR3 here is CATRYSRGWGTETGELFF. CDR3 sequence (DNA): TGTGCCACCAGGTACTCCCGGGGGTGGGGAACAGAGACCGGGGAGCTGTTTTTT.

The rearrangement joins TRBV7-8 to TRBJ1-2; no firm D call. The CDR3 is 14 amino acids. The V gene's germline CDR1 is SGHVS and CDR2 FQNEAQ. V was pared by 5 bases and J by 7 bases, with 17 bases between. This CDR3 reads CASSPGKSAAGYTF. The CDR3 coding sequence is TGTGCCAGCAGCCCTGGGAAATCAGCGGCTGGCTACACCTTC.

The V gene is TRBV2, the J gene TRBJ1-6; D gene uncertain. CDR1 and CDR2 from the germline V gene are SNHLY and FYNNEI. This CDR3 spans 13 amino acids. Trimming pared 6 bases from V and 10 bases from J, leaving 13 bases between. CDR3 residues: CASRRVGNSPLHF. CDR3 nucleotide sequence: TGTGCCAGCAGGAGGGTGGGAAACTCACCCCTCCACTTT.

The rearrangement links TRBV4-3 to TRBJ2-6, with unresolved D. This CDR3 region has 18 residues. Germline-derived CDR1 and CDR2 are LGHNA and YSLEER. V gave up 5 bases and J gave up 1 base, with 18 bases separating them. Here the CDR3 reads CASSSTHSTRSGANVLTF. CDR3 DNA sequence: TGCGCCAGCAGCTCCACGCACTCAACGAGATCTGGGGCCAACGTCCTGACTTTC.

This clone was seen only once. The genes are TRBV7-2 and TRBJ2-1; D may be TRBD1 (5 bases). Trimming left V 7 bases short and J 7 bases short, with 17 bases between. The CDR3 runs to 14 residues. Germline V lookup: CDR1 SGHTA, CDR2 FQGNSA. The CDR3 DNA sequence: TGTGCCAGCATCCTTGCAGGGAAAAGAAATGAGCAGTTCTTC. Translation: CASILAGKRNEQFF.

The J gene is TRBJ2-5, the V gene TRBV11-1; the D is unclear. The V end was cut by 6 bases, the J end by 2 bases, with 10 bases between. Germline CDR1 is SGHAT and CDR2 is FQDESV (reference sequence). The CDR3 runs to 13 residues. The CDR3 here is CASSSRSQETQYF. The CDR3, as DNA: TGTGCCAGCAGTTCTCGGTCTCAAGAGACCCAGTACTTC.

This rearrangement joins TRBV19 to TRBJ2-7; D ambiguous. The germline V gene encodes CDR1 LNHDA and CDR2 SQIVND (reference sequence). V lost 6 bases and J lost 4, with 13 bases in between. The CDR3 totals 13 residues. For the CDR3, the DNA is TGTGCCAGTAGCTCCAACCTGGCTTACGAGCAGTACTTC. Translation: CASSSNLAYEQYF. Supplemented by reference TRBV19 and TRBJ2-7, the full variable domain reads DGGITQSPKYLFRKEGQNVTLSCEQNLNHDAMYWYRQDPGQGLRLIYYSQIVNDFQKGDIAEGYSVSREKKESFPLTVTSAQKNPTAFYLCASSSNLAYEQYFGPGTRLTVT.

The chain couples TRBV20-1 to TRBJ2-1; possibly TRBD2 for D (6 bases). Germline V gene data show CDR1 as DFQATT and CDR2 as SNEGSKA (reference sequence). Trimming stripped 3 bases from V and 2 bases from J, with 11 bases between. The CDR3 covers 14 residues. CDR3 bases: TGCAGTGCTAGTTTGGGGGGACCCTACAATGAGCAGTTCTTC. Translated, it gives CSASLGGPYNEQFF.